This TCR beta chain was identified during a study of control samples from healthy donors and cancer patients. The table came from immunoSEQ multiplex PCR; TCRdb's copy has only in-frame clones and leaves some out. The sample lists tens of thousands of clones; 87% were seen once. The germline gives CDR1 SEHNR, CDR2 FQNEAQ (reference sequence). This CDR3 is built from 14 residues. Trimming stripped 4 bases from V and 3 bases from J, with 12 bases between. Sequencing was carried out using PBMCs. The sequence derives from a woman aged 50 to 60 with head and neck cancer. This chain uses TRBV7-9 with TRBJ1-2, with D unclear. The CDR3 nucleotides are TGTGCCAGCAGCTCCAAGACGGTATACTATGGCTACACCTTC. Protein: CASSSKTVYYGYTF. Full variable domain (outside the CDR3, taken from reference TRBV7-9 and TRBJ1-2): DTGVSQNPRHKITKRGQNVTFRCDPISEHNRLYWYRQTLGQGPEFLTYFQNEAQLEKSRLLSDRFSAERPKGSFSTLEIQRTEQGDSAMYLCASSSKTVYYGYTFGSGTRLTVV.